This T cell receptor (beta chain) was identified in a study of shared clonotypes between healthy human individuals. Study-wide context: A couple of women and a few men aged 18 to 49 made up the donors. Study-wide results and caveats: Among the subsets, naive ones generally showed larger estimated richness than memory ones.

The ends were cut back, 0 bases at V and 5 bases at J, with 9 bases in the middle. The CDR3 has 14 amino acids. Germline CDR1 SGHAT, CDR2 FQNNGV. The table lists this clone with a count of one. Its antigen is undetermined. At a deep level, the assay was run. Researchers divided each subset's genomic DNA evenly across several immunoSEQ plates. The method was immunoSEQ multiplex PCR; TCRdb's version includes in-frame clones alone and lacks a portion of them. The sample consists of over a million clones, roughly 96% of them appearing once. Source material: naive CD4+ T cells sorted from blood. Subset defined: CD45RA+ positively selected. V is TRBV11-2 and J is TRBJ2-3, with a tentative D call TRBD1 (7 bases). This receptor was taken from a man younger than 45 in good health. CDR3 residues: CASSLEQGGDTQYF. CDR3 coding DNA: TGTGCCAGCAGCTTAGAGCAGGGGGGAGATACGCAGTATTTT.